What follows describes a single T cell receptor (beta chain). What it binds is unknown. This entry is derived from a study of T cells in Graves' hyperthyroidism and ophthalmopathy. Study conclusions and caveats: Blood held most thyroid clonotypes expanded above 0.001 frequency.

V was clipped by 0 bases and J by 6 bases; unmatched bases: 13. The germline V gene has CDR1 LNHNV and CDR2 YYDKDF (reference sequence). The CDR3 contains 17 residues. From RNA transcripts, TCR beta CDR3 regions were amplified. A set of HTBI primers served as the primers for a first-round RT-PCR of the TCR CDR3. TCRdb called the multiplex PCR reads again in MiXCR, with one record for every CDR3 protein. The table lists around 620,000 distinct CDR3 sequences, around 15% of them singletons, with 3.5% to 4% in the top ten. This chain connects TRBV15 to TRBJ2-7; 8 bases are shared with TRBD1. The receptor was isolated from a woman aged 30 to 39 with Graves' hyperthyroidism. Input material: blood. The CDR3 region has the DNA TGTGCCACCAGCAGAGATCTAGGCAGGGGGCAAGGGGGCGAGCAGTACTTC. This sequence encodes CATSRDLGRGQGGEQYF.